This paragraph covers one TCR beta chain sequence. This CDR3 comprises 14 residues. Between the trimmed V and J ends, which lost 4 bases and 1 base, there was a span of 7 bases. Germline CDR1 is KGHDR and CDR2 is SFDVKD. CD8+ and CD4+ T cells from blood underwent TCR beta sequencing. Healthy donors constituted the controls, which were matched for age and sex. The CD8+ and CD4+ T cells were negatively isolated, with the TEMRA cells enriched by FACS. After extraction with the RNeasy kit, roughly 0.45 to 1 ug of the RNA was reverse transcribed using random hexamers. Via MiXCR, TCRdb re-called the immunoSEQ multiplex PCR reads, giving one row per CDR3 protein. The table includes approximately 140,000 distinct CDR3 sequences, 94% detected once. The entry originates in a study of CD8 T cells in Susac syndrome.

The V and J genes are TRBV24-1 and TRBJ1-5; D is unclear. This sequence was found in a human donor in good health. Sequencing used CD8+ T cells from PBMCs. In DNA, the CDR3 is TGTGCCACCAGTGACAGCTGGAGCAATCAGCCCCAGCATTTT. It yields the protein CATSDSWSNQPQHF.